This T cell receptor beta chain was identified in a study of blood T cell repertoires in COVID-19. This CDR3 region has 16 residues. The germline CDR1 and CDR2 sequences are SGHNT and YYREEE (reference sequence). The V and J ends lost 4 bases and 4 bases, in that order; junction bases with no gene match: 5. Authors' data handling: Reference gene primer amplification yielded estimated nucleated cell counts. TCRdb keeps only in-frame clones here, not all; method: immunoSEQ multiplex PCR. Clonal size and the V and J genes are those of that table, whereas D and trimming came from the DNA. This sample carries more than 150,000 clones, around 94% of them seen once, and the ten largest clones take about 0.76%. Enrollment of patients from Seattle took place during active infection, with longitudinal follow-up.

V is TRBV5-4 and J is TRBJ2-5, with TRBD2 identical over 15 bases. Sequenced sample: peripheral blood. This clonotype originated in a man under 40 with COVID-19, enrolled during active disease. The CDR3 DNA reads TGTGCCAGCAGCGGAAGGGGACTAGCGGGGGGAGAGACCCAGTACTTC. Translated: CASSGRGLAGGETQYF.